A single sample gave rise to the 7 T cell receptor beta chains below, sequenced in a study of blood T cell repertoires in COVID-19. Using immunoSEQ multiplex PCR, the repertoire was profiled, and TCRdb retains in-frame clones only, with some absent. The profile shows 250,000 to 300,000 clones, approximately 90% of them singletons. Sequencing used PBMCs or T cells enriched from blood (not recorded which). The receptor set was obtained from a human donor in a cohort exposed to, infected with or recovered from COVID-19 (not recorded which). The donor label of this sample is uncertain.

This rearrangement joins TRBV3-1 (or the pseudogene TRBV3-2) to TRBJ2-1; D not resolved. Germline V CDR1 and CDR2: LGHDT, YNNKEL (reference sequence). Deletions cut 4 bases from V and 4 bases from J, with 14 bases between. The CDR3 contains 15 residues. CDR3 in amino acids: CASSPFSSQYNEQFF. As DNA, the CDR3 is TGTGCCAGCAGCCCATTCTCGAGCCAATACAATGAGCAGTTCTTC.

The rearrangement joins TRBV5-1 to TRBJ1-2; 7 bases align to TRBD1. J gave up 2 bases and V 4 bases, and 5 bases lay outside the gene matches. CDR3 size: 14 residues. Germline V CDR1 and CDR2: SGHRS, YFSETQ. CDR3 residues: CASSVGTANYGYTF. The CDR3 DNA is TGCGCCAGCAGCGTCGGGACAGCGAACTATGGCTACACCTTC.

About this clone itself: In the same sample, other DNA sequences code for this CDR3. The chain has TRBV12-3 or TRBV12-4 and TRBJ1-2; D uncertain. V was shortened by 3 bases and J by 5 bases, with 10 bases between the two germline ends. CDR3 length: 13 residues. The CDR3 DNA reads as TGTGCCAGCAGTTTTACGGGTTCTTATGGCTACACCTTC. Translated, it gives CASSFTGSYGYTF.

The rearrangement links TRBV27 to TRBJ2-2; 8 bases line up with TRBD2. CDR3 length: 15 amino acids. The V and J ends lost 7 bases and 3 bases, in that order; junction bases with no gene match: 7. Germline V lookup: CDR1 MNHEY, CDR2 SMNVEV (reference sequence). The CDR3 DNA reads TGTGCCAGCAACCGGGCGGGGGGCTACACCGGGGAGCTGTTTTTT. As protein: CASNRAGGYTGELFF.

The rearrangement joins TRBV6-2 or TRBV6-3 to TRBJ2-2; TRBD2 aligns across 7 bases. Germline loops: CDR1 MNHEY, CDR2 SVGEGT. The CDR3 extends over 15 amino acids. After removal of 5 bases from V and 5 bases from J, the junction contained 8 bases not matched to a gene. DNA for the CDR3: TGTGCCAGCAGTGGCGGACTAGTAGATACCGGGGAGCTGTTTTTT. This encodes CASSGGLVDTGELFF.

The genes are TRBV5-1 and TRBJ1-2; TRBD1 agrees at 8 bases. Trimming at V came to 4 bases and at J to 2 bases, leaving 4 bases not matched to a gene. This CDR3 spans 14 amino acids. The germline V gene has CDR1 SGHRS and CDR2 YFSETQ. The DNA for the CDR3 is TGCGCCAGCAGCGGGACAGGACAGAACTATGGCTACACCTTC. It codes for CASSGTGQNYGYTF.

The chain employs TRBV7-8 and TRBJ2-3, with D possibly being TRBD2 (5 bases). The CDR3 covers 14 residues. The V end lost 5 bases, the J end lost 2 bases, and 11 bases lay between the germline ends. The V gene's germline CDR1 is SGHVS and CDR2 FQNEAQ. For the CDR3, the DNA is TGTGCCAGCAGCCGGACTCGCAACACAGATACGCAGTATTTT. Translating gives CASSRTRNTDTQYF.